The 14 T cell receptor beta chains below all came from one sample that was sequenced in a study of blood T cell repertoires in COVID-19. The protocol was immunoSEQ multiplex PCR, while the TCRdb copy is restricted to in-frame clones and leaves out a portion. This sample has about 98,000 clones, with 86% found just once. What was sequenced was peripheral blood. The source of these receptors is a man aged 50 to 60 with acute or convalescent COVID-19.

The chain links TRBV12-5 to TRBJ2-3, with 7 bases aligning to TRBD2. The CDR3 loop spans 16 amino acids. From germline, CDR1 is LGHNT and CDR2 FRNRAP. The junction had 5 bases not matched to a gene; V was cut back by 2 bases and J by 0 bases. This chain's CDR3 is CASGLQLAVSTDTQYF. The CDR3 bases are TGTGCTAGTGGTTTGCAGCTAGCGGTCAGCACAGATACGCAGTATTTT.

The genes are TRBV28 and TRBJ2-7; TRBD1 matches 12 bases. The J segment lost 3 bases and the V segment lost 6 bases, leaving 12 bases of the junction unmatched. Germline values: CDR1 MDHEN, CDR2 SYDVKM. This CDR3 spans 17 amino acids. CDR3 DNA: TGTGCCAGCAGCTTGACGGGACAGGGGGCCCTGCTCTACGAGCAGTACTTC. Residues: CASSLTGQGALLYEQYF.

The chain combines TRBV12-3 or TRBV12-4 with TRBJ1-4; D perhaps matches TRBD1 (5 bases). CDR3 length: 11 amino acids. The germline V and J ends were trimmed by 6 bases and 7 bases, with 6 bases remaining between them. The CDR3 DNA is TGTGCCAGCAGAGGGGTTGAAAAACTGTTTTTT. Translated: CASRGVEKLFF.

The chain carries TRBV6-1 and TRBJ1-6; D gene ambiguous. CDR1 and CDR2 from the germline V gene are MNHNS and SASEGT. The V end lost 0 bases, the J end lost 10 bases, and 10 bases lay between the germline ends. The CDR3 sequence is 14 residues long. CDR3 DNA sequence: TGTGCCAGCAGTGAAGCGAACAATCCCTCACCCCTCCACTTT. Its protein product is CASSEANNPSPLHF.

The gene calls are TRBV12-3 or TRBV12-4 and TRBJ1-2; D gene unclear. Trimming cost V 5 bases and J 10 bases, with 14 bases left between them. The CDR3 length is 12 residues. This CDR3 reads CASSLQIDDYTF. CDR3 nucleotide sequence: TGTGCCAGCAGTCTACAGATTGATGACTACACCTTC.

This sequence joins TRBV10-3 and TRBJ2-3, with TRBD2 matching over 8 bases. This CDR3 comprises 15 residues. J lost 0 bases, V lost 3 bases, and 2 bases had no gene match. Germline assignment: CDR1 ENHRY and CDR2 SYGVKD. CDR3 sequence (DNA): TGTGCCATCAGTGATTCTAGCGGGAGCACAGATACGCAGTATTTT. Protein product: CAISDSSGSTDTQYF.

J is TRBJ2-7 and V is TRBV10-2; 7 positions agree with TRBD2. This CDR3 is built from 16 residues. The V gene's germline CDR1 is WSHSY and CDR2 SAAADI. The V segment lost 4 bases and the J segment 1 base; nucleotides outside the gene matches: 10. In DNA, the CDR3 is TGCGCCAGCAGTGTTCCAGCGGGAAGACGATCCTACGAGCAGTACTTC. Translating gives CASSVPAGRRSYEQYF.

V usage is TRBV6-2 or TRBV6-3 and J usage is TRBJ1-5, with 7 bases lining up with TRBD1. In germline, CDR1 is MNHEY, CDR2 SVGEGT. V gave up 3 bases and J gave up 5 bases; unmatched junction bases: 10. The CDR3 is 16 residues long. Written as DNA, the CDR3 is TGTGCCAGCAGTTATGGACGGGACAGCTATCATCAGCCCCAGCATTTT. This sequence encodes CASSYGRDSYHQPQHF.

This rearrangement joins TRBV14 to TRBJ1-2, with D perhaps matching TRBD1 (5 bases). The germline gives CDR1 SGHDN, CDR2 FVKESK. The CDR3 covers 13 residues. Between the trimmed V and J ends, which lost 5 bases and 6 bases, there was a span of 13 bases. CDR3 sequence (DNA): TGTGCCAGCAGCAGCCAGGGCCTGAATGGCTACACCTTC. Translating gives CASSSQGLNGYTF.

V gene TRBV2 combines with J gene TRBJ2-7; 7 nucleotides align to TRBD2. Germline CDR1 SNHLY, CDR2 FYNNEI. V lost 4 bases to trimming and J lost 0 bases; unmatched junction nucleotides: 6. This CDR3 contains 15 residues. The DNA of the CDR3 is TGTGCCAGCAGTGCCCAGCGGGGAGGCTCCTACGAGCAGTACTTC. Its translation is CASSAQRGGSYEQYF.

There are a few counts of this clone. V is TRBV7-6 and J is TRBJ2-5, with TRBD2 identical over 10 bases. The V gene end was trimmed by 1 base and the J gene end by 2 bases; junction bases not matched to a gene: 7. The CDR3 contains 17 residues. From germline, CDR1 is SGHVS and CDR2 FNYEAQ. The CDR3 DNA sequence: TGTGCCAGCAGCTTAGGGGCTAGCGGGAGCCTACAAGAGACCCAGTACTTC. The encoded protein is CASSLGASGSLQETQYF.

The V and J genes are TRBV5-1 and TRBJ2-7; weak D call: TRBD1 (5 bases). The CDR3 has 14 amino acids. From germline, CDR1 is SGHRS and CDR2 YFSETQ. The V end was cut by 3 bases, the J end by 3 bases, with 13 bases between. The CDR3 bases are TGCGCCAGCAGCTCTGGAAGGGGTGTCTACGAGCAGTACTTC. This translates into CASSSGRGVYEQYF.

The chain carries TRBV7-2 and TRBJ2-3, with TRBD1 matching over 7 bases. The CDR3 is 14 residues long. Germline lookup yields CDR1 SGHTA and CDR2 FQGNSA. The V segment lost 2 bases and the J segment 5 bases; nucleotides outside the gene matches: 4. The CDR3 spells CASSLTRDRDTQYF. As DNA, the CDR3 is TGTGCCAGCAGCTTAACCCGGGACAGAGATACGCAGTATTTT.

This chain connects TRBV4-2 to TRBJ1-4, with TRBD1 as a possible D gene (6 bases). V was trimmed by 7 bases and J by 6 bases, leaving 15 bases between them. The CDR3 runs 14 residues. The germline V gene encodes CDR1 LGHNA and CDR2 YNFKEQ. CDR3 sequence: CASTPGHYHEKLFF. CDR3 sequence (DNA): TGTGCCAGCACGCCGGGACACTACCATGAAAAACTGTTTTTT.